This T cell receptor beta chain was sequenced in a study of T cells in Graves' hyperthyroidism and ophthalmopathy. From more than 9 ml of fresh peripheral blood, PBMCs were isolated. Study outcomes and limitations: Most thyroid-expanded clonotypes above 0.001 were also found in blood.

Regions amplified from RNA transcripts were the TCR beta CDR3 regions. When the TCR CDR3 underwent first-round RT-PCR, the HTBI primer set was used. TCRdb analysed the multiplex PCR reads with MiXCR anew, one entry per CDR3 protein. The sample carries about 480,000 distinct CDR3 sequences, approximately 15% recorded once. This clonotype has at least ten counts. Antigen: not known. This receptor was obtained from a woman between 18 and 29 years old with Graves' hyperthyroidism. Sequencing was performed on blood.

The DNA of the CDR3 is TGTGCCAGCAGCCCCGCCCAAACCTACGAGCAGTACTTC. It is translated as CASSPAQTYEQYF. The chain carries TRBV12-3 or TRBV12-4 and TRBJ2-7, with D unclear. V gave up 6 bases and J gave up 2 bases, with 11 bases separating them. This CDR3 has 13 amino acids.